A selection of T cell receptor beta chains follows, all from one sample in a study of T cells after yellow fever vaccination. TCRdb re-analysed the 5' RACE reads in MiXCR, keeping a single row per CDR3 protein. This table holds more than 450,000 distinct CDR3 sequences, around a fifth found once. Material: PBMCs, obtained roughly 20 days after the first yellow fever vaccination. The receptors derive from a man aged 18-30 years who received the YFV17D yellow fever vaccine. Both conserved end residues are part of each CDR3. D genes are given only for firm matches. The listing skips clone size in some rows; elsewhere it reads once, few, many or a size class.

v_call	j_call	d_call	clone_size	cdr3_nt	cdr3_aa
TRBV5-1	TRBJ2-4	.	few	TGCGCCAGCAGCTTGGTTTACAGGGCTCAAGACAAAAACATTCAGTACTTC	CASSLVYRAQDKNIQYF
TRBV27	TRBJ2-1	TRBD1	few	TGTGCCAGCAGTTCACGACGAGGACAGGGCAATGAGCAGTTCTTC	CASSSRRGQGNEQFF
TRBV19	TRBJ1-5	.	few	TGTGCCAGCAAAATGTGGCGGAGGGGAAGCGATCAGCCCCAGCATTTT	CASKMWRRGSDQPQHF
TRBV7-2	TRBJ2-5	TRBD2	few	TGTGCCAGCAGCTTAGACGGGCGGGGGGGCCTAGAGACCCAGTACTTC	CASSLDGRGGLETQYF
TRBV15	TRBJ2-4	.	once	TGTGCCACCAGCAGAGATAAACAAAACATTCAGTACTTC	CATSRDKQNIQYF
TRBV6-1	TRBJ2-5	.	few	TGTGCCAGCAGCTGGACAGGAGGGTATGAAGAGACCCAGTACTTC	CASSWTGGYEETQYF
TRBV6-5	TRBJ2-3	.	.	TGTGCCAGCAGTTCCTCACCGGGCCCAGATACGCAGTATTTT	CASSSSPGPDTQYF
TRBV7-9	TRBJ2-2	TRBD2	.	TGTGCCAGCAGCCTAGCGGGGGTATACACCGGGGAGCTGTTTTTT	CASSLAGVYTGELFF
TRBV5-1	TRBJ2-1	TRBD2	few	TGCGCCAGCAGCTTGTCAGCGGGGGGGCAAAATGAGCAGTTCTTC	CASSLSAGGQNEQFF
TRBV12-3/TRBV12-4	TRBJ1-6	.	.	TGTGCCAGCAGTTTAGCGGCAGGGCTTTCACCCCTCCACTTT	CASSLAAGLSPLHF
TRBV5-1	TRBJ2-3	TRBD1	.	TGCGCCAGCAGATCTACAGGGGGAAGGTATGATAGCACAGATACGCAGTATTTT	CASRSTGGRYDSTDTQYF
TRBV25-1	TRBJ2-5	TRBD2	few	TGTGCCAGCAGTGAGTCGGGGGGGCCGGGAGAGACCCAGTACTTC	CASSESGGPGETQYF
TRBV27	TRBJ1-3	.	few	TGTGCCAGCAGTCCGGGCACTGGAAACACCATATATTTT	CASSPGTGNTIYF
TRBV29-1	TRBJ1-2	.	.	TGCAGCGTTGAAGGGGCAGGGGATAACTATGGCTACACCTTC	CSVEGAGDNYGYTF
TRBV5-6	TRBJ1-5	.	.	TGTGCCAGCAGCTTTTACAGGGACCGTCAGCCCCAGCATTTT	CASSFYRDRQPQHF
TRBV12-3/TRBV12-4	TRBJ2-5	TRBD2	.	TGTGCCAGCAGAGAGTCTAGCGGGGGTGGCCAGGAGACCCAGTACTTC	CASRESSGGGQETQYF
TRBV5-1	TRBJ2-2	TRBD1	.	TGCGCCAGCAGCTCCCCCGACAGGGTTCGAGGGGAGCTGTTTTTT	CASSSPDRVRGELFF
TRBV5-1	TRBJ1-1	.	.	TGCGCCAGCAGCGGGGCGGGGGCTGGGACTGAAGCTTTCTTT	CASSGAGAGTEAFF
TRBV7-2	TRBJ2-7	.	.	TGTGCCAGCAGCTTAGGGGGCAGGGCTCGGCAGTACTTC	CASSLGGRARQYF
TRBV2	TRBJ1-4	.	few	TGTGCCAGCAGTGATAATGAAAAACTGTTTTTT	CASSDNEKLFF
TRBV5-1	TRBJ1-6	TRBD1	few	TGCGCCAGCAGCTCAGGACACCAGACAGGGGGCGATTCACCCCTCCACTTT	CASSSGHQTGGDSPLHF
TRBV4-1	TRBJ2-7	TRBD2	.	TGCGCCAGCAGCCAAGCAACTAGCGGGTCCTACGAGCAGTACTTC	CASSQATSGSYEQYF
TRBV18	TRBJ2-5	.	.	TGTGCCAGCTCACCACCGGGGGGTGCAGAGACCCAGTACTTC	CASSPPGGAETQYF
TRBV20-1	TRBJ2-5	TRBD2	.	TGCAGTGCTAGTAGGGCTAGCGGGGGTGAGACCCAGTACTTC	CSASRASGGETQYF
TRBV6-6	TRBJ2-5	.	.	TGTGCCAGCAAGGGGGGGGGAGAGACCCAGTACTTC	CASKGGGETQYF
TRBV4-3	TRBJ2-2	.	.	TGCGCCAGCAGCCAAGATCGCGTAGGGGCCAACACCGGGGAGCTGTTTTTT	CASSQDRVGANTGELFF
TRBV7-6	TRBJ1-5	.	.	TGTGCCAGCAGCCCCCGGGACGGTTATCAGCCCCAGCATTTT	CASSPRDGYQPQHF